These 30 T cell receptor beta chains were sequenced from one sample in a study of blood T cell repertoires in COVID-19. Profiled with immunoSEQ multiplex PCR; TCRdb holds only in-frame clones, not every one. The data hold about 240,000 clones, with around 83% observed a single time. Sequencing was carried out using peripheral blood. The receptors come from a man aged 25 to 40 who had recovered from COVID-19.

V gene TRBV7-9 combines with J gene TRBJ1-5, with D unresolved. CDR1 is SEHNR, CDR2 FQNEAQ, per germline (reference sequence). CDR3 length: 13 residues. The V end was cut by 2 bases, the J end by 7 bases, with 9 bases between. The CDR3 spells CASSLLEEQPQHF. CDR3 DNA sequence: TGTGCCAGCAGCTTATTAGAGGAACAGCCCCAGCATTTT.

The chain uses TRBV5-1 and TRBJ2-3, with D perhaps TRBD1 (6 bases). The CDR3 totals 14 residues. Trimming pared 0 bases from V and 2 bases from J, leaving 7 bases between. Germline values: CDR1 SGHRS, CDR2 YFSETQ. The CDR3 DNA is TGCGCCAGCAGCTTGGGGGGACACACAGATACGCAGTATTTT. This translates into CASSLGGHTDTQYF.

V is TRBV2 and J is TRBJ2-6; D gene unclear. CDR3 size: 14 residues. V shed 2 bases and J shed 1 base, with 3 bases lying between them. Germline assignment: CDR1 SNHLY and CDR2 FYNNEI. The CDR3 DNA sequence: TGTGCCAGCAGTGAACAGTCTGGGGCCAACGTCCTGACTTTC. The encoded protein is CASSEQSGANVLTF.

The rearrangement joins TRBV6-5 to TRBJ2-5, with D unresolved. With 3 bases removed from V and 5 bases from J, the gap between germline ends came to 10 bases. The CDR3 runs 13 residues. CDR1 is MNHEY and CDR2 is SVGAGI in the germline V gene. The CDR3 protein is CASSYIRKETQYF. The CDR3 DNA follows: TGTGCCAGCAGTTATATCAGGAAGGAGACCCAGTACTTC.

The rearrangement links TRBV5-1 to TRBJ1-1; the D is unclear. There are 13 residues in the CDR3. Trimming stripped 2 bases from V and 3 bases from J, with 8 bases between. Germline V gene lookup returns CDR1 SGHRS and CDR2 YFSETQ. CDR3 protein: CASSFTLDTEAFF. The CDR3 region has the DNA TGCGCCAGCAGCTTCACTTTGGACACTGAAGCTTTCTTT.

This chain uses TRBV7-9 with TRBJ1-4; the D is unclear. Germline V gene sequence: CDR1 SEHNR, CDR2 FQNEAQ (reference sequence). Trimming took off 1 base at V and 12 bases at J, with 21 bases between the two ends. The CDR3 contains 16 residues. Here the CDR3 reads CASSLGVAAPTGELFF. For the CDR3, the DNA is TGTGCCAGCAGCTTAGGCGTTGCGGCCCCTACCGGGGAACTGTTTTTT.

This clone was found once. Other DNA sequences in this specimen translate into the identical CDR3. The rearrangement links TRBV2 to TRBJ1-1, with 8 positions matching TRBD1. The CDR3 is 13 amino acids. The J segment lost 1 base and the V segment lost 8 bases, leaving 3 bases of the junction unmatched. Per the germline V gene, CDR1 is SNHLY and CDR2 is FYNNEI. In DNA, the CDR3 is TGTGCCAGCTCCGGACAGGGGAACACTGAAGCTTTCTTT. Protein product: CASSGQGNTEAFF. The full variable domain, rest sourced from reference TRBV2 and TRBJ1-1, is EPEVTQTPSHQVTQMGQEVILRCVPISNHLYFYWYRQILGQKVEFLVSFYNNEISEKSEIFDDQFSVERPDGSNFTLKIRSTKLEDSAMYFCASSGQGNTEAFFGQGTRLTVV.

The chain employs TRBV7-2 and TRBJ1-5, with no clear D. The CDR3 has 14 residues. Trimming left V 5 bases short and J 0 bases short, with 8 bases between. The germline V gene has CDR1 SGHTA and CDR2 FQGNSA. CDR3 DNA sequence: TGTGCCAGCAGCCGTTCGGGTAGCAATCAGCCCCAGCATTTT. Translating it yields CASSRSGSNQPQHF. The variable domain in full, with the rest retrieved from reference TRBV7-2 and TRBJ1-5, is GAGVSQSPSNKVTEKGKDVELRCDPISGHTALYWYRQSLGQGLEFLIYFQGNSAPDKSGLPSDRFSAERTGGSVSTLTIQRTQQEDSAVYLCASSRSGSNQPQHFGDGTRLSIL.

This clone was recorded once. The chain uses TRBV11-3 and TRBJ1-5, with a tentative D call TRBD1 (5 bases). CDR1 and CDR2 from the germline V gene are SGHNT and YENEEA. Trimming removed 0 bases from V and 9 bases from J, with 21 bases in between. The CDR3 spans 17 residues. The CDR3 region is CASSLEALGGAVGPQHF. As DNA, the CDR3 is TGTGCCAGCAGCTTAGAAGCCTTAGGAGGGGCGGTCGGGCCCCAGCATTTT.

The V call is TRBV9, the J call TRBJ2-1; possibly TRBD1 for D (6 bases). CDR3 size: 14 residues. Germline V gene sequence: CDR1 SGDLS, CDR2 YYNGEE. V shed 0 bases and J shed 6 bases, with 10 bases lying between them. The CDR3 DNA reads TGTGCCAGCAGCGTAGCGCAGGACAGCAATGAGCAGTTCTTC. Translated: CASSVAQDSNEQFF.

V usage is TRBV6-1 and J usage is TRBJ1-5; D gene ambiguous. The CDR3 is 12 amino acids. The V gene's germline CDR1 is MNHNS and CDR2 SASEGT. V lost 2 bases, J lost 4 bases, and 3 bases lay in between. In DNA, the CDR3 is TGTGCCAGCAGTGAACAGAATCAGCCCCAGCATTTT. It encodes CASSEQNQPQHF.

The chain joins TRBV2 to TRBJ1-3, with D tentatively TRBD1 (5 bases). The V and J ends lost 2 bases and 1 base respectively, with 12 bases between them. Germline values: CDR1 SNHLY, CDR2 FYNNEI. This CDR3 contains 16 residues. The CDR3 loop is CASSETWAGSGNTIYF. The DNA of the CDR3 is TGTGCCAGCAGTGAAACCTGGGCAGGGTCTGGAAACACCATATATTTT.

This clone was recorded once. The V and J genes are TRBV10-3 and TRBJ1-5; TRBD1 matches at 8 bases. The germline V gene encodes CDR1 ENHRY and CDR2 SYGVKD. After removal of 6 bases from V and 5 bases from J, the junction contained 3 bases not matched to a gene. The CDR3 has 13 residues. The CDR3 loop is CAIRPGQDQPQHF. The CDR3 DNA sequence: TGTGCCATCAGACCGGGACAGGATCAGCCCCAGCATTTT.

V usage is TRBV28 and J usage is TRBJ1-4; D uncertain. CDR3 size: 18 residues. The germline V and J ends were trimmed by 5 bases and 6 bases, with 25 bases remaining between them. The V gene's germline CDR1 is MDHEN and CDR2 SYDVKM. The CDR3 sequence is CASSDGLVMRSVDEKLFF. The CDR3 coding sequence is TGTGCCAGCAGTGACGGTTTGGTTATGAGGTCCGTAGATGAAAAACTGTTTTTT.

The gene calls are TRBV10-1 and TRBJ2-1; D may be TRBD2 (5 bases). In germline, CDR1 is WNHNN, CDR2 SYGVQD (reference sequence). This CDR3 has 14 amino acids. Trimming removed 4 bases from V and 9 bases from J, with 16 bases in between. DNA of the CDR3: TGCGCCAGCAGTGGTCGAACCAGCGGCACTGAGCAGTTCTTC. It specifies CASSGRTSGTEQFF.

The chain combines TRBV28 with TRBJ1-1; D is uncertain. CDR3 length: 14 amino acids. V was clipped by 2 bases and J by 2 bases, with 9 bases between them. Germline V lookup: CDR1 MDHEN, CDR2 SYDVKM. The CDR3 spells CASSLGEINTEAFF. The CDR3 bases are TGTGCCAGCAGTTTAGGGGAGATAAACACTGAAGCTTTCTTT.

The DNA for the CDR3 is TGTGCCAGCAGCGAAGGACTAGCCAATGAGCAGTTCTTC. As protein: CASSEGLANEQFF. J is TRBJ2-1 and V is TRBV3-1 (or the pseudogene TRBV3-2); TRBD2 aligns across 8 bases. Looked up from germline, CDR1 is LGHDT and CDR2 is YNNKEL (reference sequence). The CDR3 has 13 amino acids. Trimming cost V 5 bases and J 6 bases; bases outside gene matches: 3.

The rearrangement links TRBV10-3 to TRBJ2-7, with TRBD1 matching over 11 bases. V lost 2 bases to trimming and J lost 1 base; unmatched junction nucleotides: 7. Germline assignment: CDR1 ENHRY and CDR2 SYGVKD. The CDR3 spans 17 residues. CDR3 amino acids: CAISEGYGDRGSYEQYF. The CDR3 coding sequence is TGTGCCATCAGTGAGGGCTATGGGGACAGGGGGTCCTACGAGCAGTACTTC.

The chain recombines TRBV7-9 with TRBJ2-2, with TRBD1 as a possible D gene (7 bases). This CDR3 has 15 amino acids. Trimming removed 4 bases from V and 4 bases from J, with 13 bases in between. Looked up from germline, CDR1 is SEHNR and CDR2 is FQNEAQ (reference sequence). The CDR3 is CASSYNQGGTGELFF. Here the CDR3 DNA reads TGTGCCAGCAGCTATAACCAGGGGGGCACCGGGGAGCTGTTTTTT.

This clone was seen more than once but under ten times. The chain joins TRBV7-8 to TRBJ1-1; D perhaps matches TRBD1 (5 bases). Trimming shortened V by 5 bases and J by 4 bases, and 14 bases separated the two germline ends. The CDR3 runs to 14 residues. Germline V gene sequence: CDR1 SGHVS, CDR2 FQNEAQ. The chain's CDR3 is CASSLPGGLTEAFF. The CDR3 DNA is TGTGCCAGCAGCCTACCTGGGGGACTCACTGAAGCTTTCTTT.

The chain carries TRBV9 and TRBJ2-3, with D perhaps TRBD2 (6 bases). CDR3 length: 15 residues. Germline V lookup: CDR1 SGDLS, CDR2 YYNGEE. Trimming left V 3 bases short and J 4 bases short, with 15 bases between. Here the CDR3 DNA reads TGTGCCAGCAGCGCGGCCGGGGACTCAGCAGATACGCAGTATTTT. This encodes CASSAAGDSADTQYF.

CDR3 loop: CASKQGEHGYTF. In nucleotides, the CDR3 is TGTGCCAGCAAACAGGGGGAACATGGCTACACCTTC. The rearrangement links TRBV27 to TRBJ1-2; 8 bases are shared with TRBD1. This CDR3 has 12 amino acids. V dropped 7 bases and J dropped 6; count of bases not matched to a gene: 4. Germline V gene lookup returns CDR1 MNHEY and CDR2 SMNVEV (reference sequence).

The chain couples TRBV27 to TRBJ2-5; a weak D match, TRBD1 (5 bases). The CDR3 totals 14 residues. Germline V lookup: CDR1 MNHEY, CDR2 SMNVEV (reference sequence). Trimming removed 5 bases at V and 5 bases at J, with 15 bases between. The CDR3 DNA reads as TGTGCCAGCAGTCCCCGGGTCTCAGGGGAGACCCAGTACTTC. Encoded protein: CASSPRVSGETQYF.

This clone appeared a few times. The chain recombines TRBV7-9 with TRBJ2-7; perhaps TRBD2 as D (5 bases). CDR1 is SEHNR, CDR2 FQNEAQ, per germline (reference sequence). The CDR3 length is 12 residues. Trimming removed 8 bases from V and 3 bases from J, with 11 bases in between. CDR3 protein: CASSGRDYEQYF. Written as DNA, the CDR3 is TGTGCCAGCTCTGGACGGGACTACGAGCAGTACTTC.

The chain combines TRBV10-3 with TRBJ1-6; D may be TRBD1 (5 bases). The CDR3 contains 15 residues. Trimming took off 5 bases at V and 2 bases at J, with 10 bases between the two ends. Germline assignment: CDR1 ENHRY and CDR2 SYGVKD. CDR3 nucleotide sequence: TGTGCCATCAGTCCAGGGATCACCTATAATTCACCCCTCCACTTT. Encoded protein: CAISPGITYNSPLHF.

The chain joins TRBV6-1 to TRBJ2-3, with 7 positions matching TRBD2. This CDR3 is built from 16 residues. Per the germline V gene, CDR1 is MNHNS and CDR2 is SASEGT. Trimming cost V 2 bases and J 2 bases; bases outside gene matches: 7. CDR3 nucleotide sequence: TGTGCCAGCAGTGAAATTCCGGGGGGATCCACAGATACGCAGTATTTT. It translates to CASSEIPGGSTDTQYF.

J is TRBJ1-2 and V is TRBV6-5; 11 bases agree with TRBD1. Looked up from germline, CDR1 is MNHEY and CDR2 is SVGAGI. The CDR3 is 16 residues long. Trimming took 0 bases from V and 1 from J; bases not matched to a gene: 1. CDR3 nucleotide sequence: TGTGCCAGCAGTTACTCGGGGACAGGGGGTAACTATGGCTACACCTTC. Encoded protein: CASSYSGTGGNYGYTF.

The chain is built from TRBV28 and TRBJ1-2; D remains ambiguous. Trimming shortened V by 5 bases and J by 4 bases, and 11 bases separated the two germline ends. The CDR3 is made up of 13 amino acids. The germline V gene encodes CDR1 MDHEN and CDR2 SYDVKM. CDR3 bases: TGTGCCAGCAGTAGCTGGACTGGCTATGGCTACACCTTC. It codes for CASSSWTGYGYTF.

J is TRBJ2-4 and V is TRBV3-1 (or the pseudogene TRBV3-2), with D possibly TRBD2 on 6 matching bases. CDR1 is LGHDT and CDR2 is YNNKEL in the germline V gene (reference sequence). This CDR3 spans 13 amino acids. The germline V and J ends were trimmed by 0 bases and 12 bases, with 12 bases remaining between them. The CDR3 DNA sequence: TGTGCCAGCAGCCAAGATTTCCGGGGAGGTCAGTACTTC. Its protein product is CASSQDFRGGQYF.

The V and J genes are TRBV18 and TRBJ2-3, with 8 bases matching TRBD2. CDR3 size: 16 residues. CDR1 and CDR2 from the germline V gene are KGHSH and LQKENI. V lost 3 bases and J lost 0; bases outside the gene matches: 5. CDR3 DNA: TGTGCCAGCTCACCCGGGGGGGGCGCTAGCACAGATACGCAGTATTTT. Its protein product is CASSPGGGASTDTQYF.